These 10 T cell receptor beta chains came from one sample sequenced in a study of T cells after yellow fever vaccination. TCRdb re-called the 5' RACE reads with MiXCR, one entry per CDR3 protein. Among approximately 150,000 distinct CDR3 sequences listed, roughly 8.2% were seen once. The material sequenced was CD4+ T cells sorted from PBMCs, taken 5 days after the yellow fever booster vaccination. The receptors come from a man aged 25-40 years who received the YFV17D yellow fever vaccine.

This clonotype was counted only a few times. The chain employs TRBV7-8 and TRBJ1-2; tentative D call: TRBD1 (6 bases). Germline V gives CDR1 SGHVS, CDR2 FQNEAQ. Trimming took off 3 bases at V and 0 bases at J, with 26 bases between the two ends. The CDR3 has 20 residues. CDR3 sequence: CASSLGGRGTQLFANYGYTF. The CDR3 DNA reads TGTGCCAGCAGCTTGGGAGGCCGTGGGACACAGCTTTTTGCTAACTATGGCTACACCTTC.

The sample holds many counts of this clonotype. This CDR3 is CAIVQGPSTDTQYF. For the CDR3, the DNA is TGTGCCATCGTTCAGGGCCCTAGCACAGATACGCAGTATTTT. The V call is TRBV6-1, the J call TRBJ2-3; TRBD1 is a possible D gene (5 bases). Deletions cut 10 bases from V and 0 bases from J, with 14 bases between. In germline, CDR1 is MNHNS, CDR2 SASEGT. The CDR3 consists of 14 residues.

The chain couples TRBV5-6 to TRBJ2-1; TRBD2 matches at 12 bases. The germline gives CDR1 SGHDT, CDR2 YYEEEE. V was clipped by 2 bases and J by 0 bases; unmatched bases: 12. CDR3 length: 20 amino acids. CDR3 nucleotide sequence: TGTGCCAGCAGCTTTACCACTAGCGGGAGGACCCCGAGCTCCTACAATGAGCAGTTCTTC. Protein sequence: CASSFTTSGRTPSSYNEQFF.

This clonotype has at least ten counts. The rearrangement links TRBV3-1 to TRBJ2-1, with 12 bases aligning to TRBD2. Germline loops: CDR1 LGHDT, CDR2 YNNKEL (reference sequence). The CDR3 runs 15 residues. With V trimmed by 4 bases and J by 6 bases, 4 bases remained unmatched. The CDR3 DNA follows: TGTGCCAGCAGCCTGACTAGCGGGGGATCCAATGAGCAGTTCTTC. This gives the protein CASSLTSGGSNEQFF.

There are many counts of this clonotype. V is TRBV5-1 and J is TRBJ2-2; D possibly corresponds to TRBD1 (7 bases). This CDR3 comprises 15 residues. CDR1 is SGHRS and CDR2 is YFSETQ in the germline V gene. V was pared by 4 bases and J by 0 bases, with 10 bases between. CDR3 bases: TGCGCCAGCAGCGCGGGGACAGCGAACACCGGGGAGCTGTTTTTT. Translating it yields CASSAGTANTGELFF.

As concerns this clonotype: A single base separates this from a much larger clone, so it may be a read error. V and J are TRBV12-3 or TRBV12-4 and TRBJ2-2; tentative D call: TRBD2 (6 bases). The length of the CDR3 is 15 residues. The CDR3 coding sequence is TGTGCCAGCAGTTTAGCCGGGAGAAGCACCGGGGAGCTGATTTTT. Protein product: CASSLAGRSTGELIF.

There are many counts of this clonotype. V and J are TRBV5-4 and TRBJ2-5; 8 bases map to TRBD1. This CDR3 comprises 13 residues. CDR1 SGHNT and CDR2 YYREEE come from the germline V gene (reference sequence). The trim removed 4 bases at V and 5 bases at J, leaving 4 bases unmatched. Here the CDR3 DNA reads TGTGCCAGCAGCAAGACAGGGGCCGAGACCCAGTACTTC. Translating gives CASSKTGAETQYF.

This clonotype was seen repeatedly, ten times or more. The gene calls are TRBV20-1 and TRBJ2-5; TRBD1 matches 9 bases. CDR3 length: 14 residues. Germline V lookup: CDR1 DFQATT, CDR2 SNEGSKA (reference sequence). J gave up 5 bases and V 3 bases, and 7 bases lay outside the gene matches. CDR3 amino acids: CSARTTGGSETQYF. The DNA for the CDR3 is TGCAGTGCTAGGACCACAGGGGGCTCGGAGACCCAGTACTTC.

In regard to this clonotype: A single base separates this from a much larger clone, so it may be a read error. The chain has TRBV3-1 and TRBJ2-7; 8 nucleotides agree with TRBD2. The V gene's germline CDR1 is LGHDT and CDR2 YNNKEL (reference sequence). This CDR3 region has 15 residues. The CDR3 DNA follows: TGTGCCTGCAGCCAAGTTGGGACTAGTTTCTACGAGCAGTACTTC. It encodes CACSQVGTSFYEQYF.

This clonotype was seen repeatedly, ten times or more. The CDR3 loop is CASSMVRYSNQPQHF. In nucleotides, the CDR3 is TGTGCCAGTAGTATGGTGAGATATAGCAATCAGCCCCAGCATTTT. The chain has TRBV19 and TRBJ1-5; D not certain. V lost 3 bases to trimming and J lost 0 bases, with 9 bases between them. Germline values: CDR1 LNHDA, CDR2 SQIVND (reference sequence). This CDR3 region has 15 residues.